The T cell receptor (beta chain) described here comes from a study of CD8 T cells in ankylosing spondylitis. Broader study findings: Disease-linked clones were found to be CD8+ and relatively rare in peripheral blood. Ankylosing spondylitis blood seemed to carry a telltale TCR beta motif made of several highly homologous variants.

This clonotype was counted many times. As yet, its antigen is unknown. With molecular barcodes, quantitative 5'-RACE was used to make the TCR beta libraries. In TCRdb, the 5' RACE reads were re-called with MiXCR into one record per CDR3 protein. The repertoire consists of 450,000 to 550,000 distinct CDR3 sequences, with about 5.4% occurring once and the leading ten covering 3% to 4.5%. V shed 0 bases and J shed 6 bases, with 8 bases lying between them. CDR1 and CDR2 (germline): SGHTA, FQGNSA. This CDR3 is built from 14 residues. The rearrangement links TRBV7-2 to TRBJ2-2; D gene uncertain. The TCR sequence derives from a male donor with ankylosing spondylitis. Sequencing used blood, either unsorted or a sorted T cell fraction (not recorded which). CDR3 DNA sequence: TGTGCCAGCAGCTTAGCGGCGCTTTCCGGGGAGCTGTTTTTT. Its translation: CASSLAALSGELFF.